Reported below is one TCR beta chain. Not enrolled were patients with uncontrolled infection, other autoimmune disease, pregnancy or lactation. Diagnoses rested on clinical symptoms, serum thyroxine and TRAb, thyroid ultrasound and orbital computed tomography. These data belong to a study of T cells in Graves' hyperthyroidism and ophthalmopathy. V was trimmed by 2 bases and J by 4 bases, leaving 11 bases between them. The CDR3 contains 14 residues. CDR1 and CDR2 (germline): SGHTA, FQGTGA. Amplification targeted TCR beta CDR3 regions from RNA transcripts. A first-round RT-PCR of the TCR CDR3 used the HTBI primer set. MiXCR was run by TCRdb on the multiplex PCR reads, yielding one entry per CDR3 protein. The sample gives more than 500,000 distinct CDR3 sequences, just over 45% of which show up once; around 19% is in the top ten.

The V and J genes are TRBV7-3 and TRBJ1-2; TRBD1 is a possible D gene (5 bases). Specimen: peripheral blood or thyroid tissue (not recorded which). The sequence derives from an adult woman with Graves' disease, either hyperthyroidism or ophthalmopathy (not recorded which). The CDR3 DNA is TGTGCCAGCAGCTTATCGGGGGTATTCTATGGCTACACCTTC. This sequence encodes CASSLSGVFYGYTF.